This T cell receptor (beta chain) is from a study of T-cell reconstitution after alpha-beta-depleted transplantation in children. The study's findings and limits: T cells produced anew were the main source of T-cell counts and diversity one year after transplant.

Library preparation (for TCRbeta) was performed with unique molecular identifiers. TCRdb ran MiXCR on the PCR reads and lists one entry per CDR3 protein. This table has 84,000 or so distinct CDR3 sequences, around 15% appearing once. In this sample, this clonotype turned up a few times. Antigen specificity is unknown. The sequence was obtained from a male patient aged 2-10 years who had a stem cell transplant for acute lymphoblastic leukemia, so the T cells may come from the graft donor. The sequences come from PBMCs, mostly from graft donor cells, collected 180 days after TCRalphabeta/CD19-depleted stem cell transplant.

CDR3 loop: CASSSQGGQGDSPLHF. In nucleotides, the CDR3 is TGCGCCAGCAGCTCTCAGGGAGGTCAGGGGGATTCACCCCTCCACTTT. The chain combines TRBV5-1 with TRBJ1-6, with TRBD1 matching 7 bases. Per germline, CDR1 SGHRS and CDR2 YFSETQ. The CDR3 runs to 16 residues. Germline trimming cut 3 bases from V and 8 bases from J; bases unmatched to any gene: 11.